This T cell receptor (beta chain) is from a study of blood T cell repertoires in COVID-19 (dated by TCRdb to 2020 to 2022). Looking at the study overall: Collaborator samples came from the United States, Italy and Spain and covered acute and convalescent phases of COVID-19. The repertoires were released in a freely available public database meant as a resource for research on the immune response to SARS-CoV-2. The samples were drawn from the first 160 participants of the ongoing ImmuneRACE study and from 950 to 1,500 subjects provided by 6 global collaborators. Subjects who had been exposed to COVID-19, were actively infected with it, or had recovered from it provided the deeply sampled blood TCRbeta repertoires that made up the dataset. HLA class I and class II types, where available, came from metadata supplied by the sample provider rather than from assay-based typing. A de-identified subject ID, COVID-19 status, age in years and sex were almost always included in the sample metadata. The prospective study material was composed of cDNA or gDNA derived from T cells, B-cell-depleted T cells, or PBMCs. Results the study describes overall, beyond this receptor: The amount of clinical and demographic metadata varied by source and participant and was provided uncurated.

Details on this clone: Its antigen remains unidentified. No per-base quality is available; no much larger clone lies one base away.

Each collaborating institution followed its own protocols to collect whole blood in K2EDTA tubes. For TCRbeta analysis, collaborators shipped samples in one of three forms: frozen whole blood, isolated PBMCs, or DNA extracted from either of those sample types. The immunoSEQ Assay, a bias-controlled multiplex PCR, was used to amplify TCRbeta CDR3 regions from genomic DNA. Processing in the source paper ran as follows. The number of nucleated cells in each sample was estimated from the amplification of reference gene primers within the assay. Sequence reads were collapsed and filtered to measure the absolute abundance of every unique TCRbeta CDR3 rearrangement. For each sample, productive Simpson clonality was calculated as the square root of Simpson's diversity index across productive rearrangements. As stored in TCRdb, this immuneACCESS dataset retains in-frame rearrangements with V and J assigned. A fraction of the clones does not appear; measured against another copy, unresolved V genes explain less than half of the discrepancy, and the remainder lacks a known reason. D and trimming were read from the DNA, whereas the V and J calls and clone size are those reported in that table. This sample comprises 76,000 or so clones, under 95% of them detected only once. The ten largest clones capture roughly 6% of the sample.

The germline V gene (reference sequence) yields LNHDA for CDR1 and SQIVND for CDR2. V trim: 8 bases; J trim: 5 bases; unmatched bases: 6. Taken from cysteine to phenylalanine, the CDR3 has 13 residues. The sequence is cut down to CDR3 DNA, 39 bases in frame from base 1. The chain uses TRBV19 and TRBJ2-1; TRBD1 matches 7 bases in the middle. Sequenced input: peripheral blood. The TCR comes from a human donor in a cohort sampled during active COVID-19. The CDR3 protein: CASSGQRDNEQFF. The DNA sequence is TGTGCCAGTTCGGGACAGCGAGACAATGAGCAGTTCTTC.